These 13 T cell receptor beta chains originate from one sample sequenced in a study of T cell responses to AZD1222 COVID-19 vaccine. Measured with immunoSEQ multiplex PCR; TCRdb has only the in-frame clones, and not every one. The sample contains about 100,000 clones, roughly 91% of which appear only once. The material sequenced was peripheral blood, taken on day 0 of AZD1222 vaccination. The receptors originated from an adult in good health.

The chain couples TRBV19 to TRBJ2-3, with TRBD2 identical over 8 bases. Germline CDR1 LNHDA, CDR2 SQIVND (reference sequence). The CDR3 spans 15 residues. Trimming removed 7 bases from V and 6 bases from J; junction bases left unmatched: 12. The CDR3 region is CASTFGGGTGDTQYF. CDR3 sequence (DNA): TGTGCCAGTACCTTTGGCGGGGGGACCGGGGATACGCAGTATTTT.

The chain uses TRBV29-1 and TRBJ1-3; D is unresolved. The CDR3 is 13 residues long. The germline gives CDR1 SQVTM, CDR2 ANQGSEA. V was cut by 4 bases and J by 4 bases, with 11 bases left in between. The DNA of the CDR3 is TGCAGCGTTGTTGGGGTCTCCGGAAACACCATATATTTT. It yields the protein CSVVGVSGNTIYF. The full variable domain, its missing parts supplied by reference TRBV29-1 and TRBJ1-3, is SAVISQKPSRDICQRGTSLTIQCQVDSQVTMMFWYRQQPGQSLTLIATANQGSEATYESGFVIDKFPISRPNLTFSTLTVSNMSPEDSSIYLCSVVGVSGNTIYFGEGSWLTVV.

The chain is built from TRBV7-2 and TRBJ2-5; TRBD1 agrees at 9 bases. V lost 1 base, J lost 5 bases, and 14 bases stayed unmatched. The CDR3 is made up of 18 amino acids. Germline assignment: CDR1 SGHTA and CDR2 FQGNSA. The CDR3 sequence is CASSLGGSRTGVWETQYF. The CDR3, as DNA: TGTGCCAGCAGCTTAGGGGGCTCAAGGACAGGGGTGTGGGAGACCCAGTACTTC.

The J gene is TRBJ2-1, the V gene TRBV28; D unresolved. The CDR3 contains 14 residues. The germline V gene has CDR1 MDHEN and CDR2 SYDVKM. V lost 6 bases and J lost 9, with 18 bases in between. In DNA form, the CDR3 reads TGTGCCAGCAGCTCACATCCCCGGGTGGGTGAGCAGTTCTTC. This encodes CASSSHPRVGEQFF.

The chain uses TRBV19 and TRBJ1-5; no definite D call. The CDR3 is 16 amino acids. The germline V gene encodes CDR1 LNHDA and CDR2 SQIVND (reference sequence). V was shortened by 2 bases and J by 3 bases, with 14 bases between the two germline ends. CDR3 coding DNA: TGTGCCAGTAGTATAAGGCTCCAGAAACTCAATCAGCCCCAGCATTTT. It specifies CASSIRLQKLNQPQHF.

The chain couples TRBV7-9 to TRBJ1-5, with 10 nucleotides matching TRBD1. V shed 5 bases, J shed 7 bases, and the junction held 8 bases outside the gene matches. Germline V gives CDR1 SEHNR, CDR2 FQNEAQ (reference sequence). The CDR3 is 15 amino acids. In DNA, the CDR3 is TGTGCCAGCAGCCCCGGCAGGACAGGGGGGCAGCCCCAGCATTTT. Its protein product is CASSPGRTGGQPQHF.

The chain is built from TRBV28 and TRBJ1-4; D remains unclear. V was shortened by 2 bases and J by 4 bases, with 8 bases between the two germline ends. In germline, CDR1 is MDHEN, CDR2 SYDVKM. This CDR3 spans 14 amino acids. For the CDR3, the DNA is TGTGCCAGCAGTTTAGGAGGTGGTAATGAAAAACTGTTTTTT. Amino acid sequence: CASSLGGGNEKLFF.

The genes are TRBV18 and TRBJ1-1, with D perhaps matching TRBD1 (5 bases). CDR3 size: 15 residues. Germline V gives CDR1 KGHSH, CDR2 LQKENI. V was pared by 3 bases and J by 3 bases, with 14 bases between. The CDR3 bases are TGTGCCAGCTCACCGGGGGGGTATATGGACACTGAAGCTTTCTTT. Translated: CASSPGGYMDTEAFF.

This clone was counted once. The CDR3 DNA reads as TGTGCCAGCTCACTCGTCCGGGGGATGTCCTCCTCCTACGAGCAGTACTTC. This encodes CASSLVRGMSSSYEQYF. The rearrangement joins TRBV18 to TRBJ2-7, with a weak D call TRBD2 (6 bases). Germline V gives CDR1 KGHSH, CDR2 LQKENI. The CDR3 is 17 residues long. The V and J ends lost 4 bases and 0 bases respectively, with 19 bases between them. Together with reference TRBV18 and TRBJ2-7, the CDR3 gives the full variable domain: NAGVMQNPRHLVRRRGQEARLRCSPMKGHSHVYWYRQLPEEGLKFMVYLQKENIIDESGMPKERFSAEFPKEGPSILRIQQVVRGDSAAYFCASSLVRGMSSSYEQYFGPGTRLTVT.

Written as DNA, the CDR3 is TGTGCCACCAGTGATCACTCTGGAAACACCATATATTTT. Translated: CATSDHSGNTIYF. This chain links TRBV24-1 with TRBJ1-3, with D uncertain. Looked up from germline, CDR1 is KGHDR and CDR2 is SFDVKD. The CDR3 totals 13 residues. The ends were cut back, 3 bases at V and 0 bases at J, with 2 bases in the middle.

The chain uses TRBV27 and TRBJ2-7; tentative D call: TRBD1 (6 bases). The CDR3 extends over 12 amino acids. Looked up from germline, CDR1 is MNHEY and CDR2 is SMNVEV (reference sequence). Trimming cost V 5 bases and J 4 bases, with 9 bases left between them. The CDR3 nucleotides read TGTGCCAGCAGTCGGCAGGGGTACGAGCAGTACTTC. This encodes CASSRQGYEQYF.

This clone was seen only once. The J gene is TRBJ2-7, the V gene TRBV7-3; 7 bases are a match to TRBD2. There are 14 residues in the CDR3. V shed 0 bases, J shed 7 bases, and the junction held 6 bases outside the gene matches. Germline V gene sequence: CDR1 SGHTA, CDR2 FQGTGA. CDR3: CASSLTGGMGEQYF. DNA of the CDR3: TGTGCCAGCAGCTTAACGGGAGGGATGGGGGAGCAGTACTTC.

The genes are TRBV5-1 and TRBJ2-7; D call uncertain. CDR3 length: 11 residues. CDR1 SGHRS and CDR2 YFSETQ come from the germline V gene. Trimming removed 4 bases at V and 1 base at J, with 3 bases between. In nucleotides, the CDR3 is TGCGCCAGCAGCCAATCCTACGAGCAGTACTTC. Translated: CASSQSYEQYF.